A single sample gave rise to the 4 T cell receptor beta chains below, sequenced in a study of identical twins. MiXCR was run by TCRdb on the 5' RACE reads, yielding one entry per CDR3 protein. The sample includes around 480,000 distinct CDR3 sequences, around 14% of them seen just once. This sample also belongs to another study, concerning yellow fever vaccine responses in identical twins.

The sequencing sample was made of CD4+ T cells sorted from blood. All receptors derive from a young woman in good health.

This clonotype turned up a few times. In nucleotides, the CDR3 is TGTGCCAGCAGCCCGCCCCGGGGACGTGGGCGGGATGAGCAGTTCTTC. Translation gives CASSPPRGRGRDEQFF. The genes are TRBV27 and TRBJ2-1, with D perhaps matching TRBD1 or TRBD2 (5 bases each). V shed 6 bases and J shed 8 bases, with 23 bases lying between them. Germline lookup yields CDR1 MNHEY and CDR2 SMNVEV (reference sequence). CDR3 length equals 16 residues.

This clonotype showed up just a few times. This rearrangement joins TRBV20-1 to TRBJ1-5; D remains ambiguous. Germline V gene lookup returns CDR1 DFQATT and CDR2 SNEGSKA (reference sequence). This CDR3 spans 12 amino acids. V lost 7 bases and J lost 1, with 8 bases in between. The CDR3 here is CSGGSSNQPQHF. CDR3 sequence (DNA): TGCAGTGGAGGGAGCAGCAATCAGCCCCAGCATTTT.

This clonotype was seen at least ten times. The chain combines TRBV5-1 with TRBJ1-6; no definite D call. The germline gives CDR1 SGHRS, CDR2 YFSETQ. The CDR3 runs to 15 residues. With 5 bases removed from V and 4 bases from J, the gap between germline ends came to 13 bases. CDR3 coding DNA: TGCGCCAGCAGTATCGCCGGGAATTATAATTCACCCCTCCACTTT. Translation: CASSIAGNYNSPLHF.

This clonotype was found a few times. The rearrangement joins TRBV24-1 to TRBJ2-3, with D unclear. The CDR3 runs 16 residues. Trimming took off 3 bases at V and 0 bases at J, with 12 bases between the two ends. Per the germline V gene, CDR1 is KGHDR and CDR2 is SFDVKD. The CDR3, as DNA: TGTGCCACCAGTGATCCCGACGGATCTAGCACAGATACGCAGTATTTT. As protein: CATSDPDGSSTDTQYF.